This entry is about one TCR beta chain. Germline-derived CDR1 and CDR2 are SGHRS and YFSETQ. The CDR3 runs 15 residues. Using the 5' RACE reads, TCRdb records one entry per CDR3 protein without DNA. This listing includes fewer than 550,000 distinct CDR3 sequences. This sample stems from a study of T cells expressing NK-cell markers. Study in general: The authors sequenced eight donors, of whom seven were HCMV-seropositive and one was seronegative.

This sequence joins TRBV5-1 and TRBJ1-3; TCRdb calls TRBD1, which cannot be checked without DNA. The TCR originated in a woman aged 50 to 60 in good health. The sequenced sample was blood T cells: a sorted CD56 or NKG2C T cell subset, CD4+ or CD8+ T cells, or bulk PBMC T cells (not recorded which). CDR3 sequence: CASSPDSASGNTIYF.